Presented here are 12 T cell receptor beta chains from one specimen sequenced in a study of glioma-infiltrating T cells after dendritic cell vaccination. The data were produced by immunoSEQ multiplex PCR, yet TCRdb's version contains in-frame clones alone and is incomplete. The data show approximately 90,000 clones, roughly 84% seen once. The material was blood, obtained before dendritic cell vaccination. Source of these receptors: a human donor with glioblastoma.

The rearrangement links TRBV30 to TRBJ1-1, with D possibly being TRBD1 (6 bases). In germline, CDR1 is GTSNPN, CDR2 SVGIG (reference sequence). The CDR3 contains 17 residues. V lost 5 bases and J lost 0, with 22 bases in between. The CDR3 DNA sequence: TGTGCCTGGGGGCAAGTCTTCAGGGGAGTCTTGAACACTGAAGCTTTCTTT. It translates to CAWGQVFRGVLNTEAFF.

The gene calls are TRBV19 and TRBJ2-7; no definite D call. V shed 3 bases and J shed 3 bases, with 12 bases lying between them. The CDR3 has 14 amino acids. CDR1 is LNHDA, CDR2 SQIVND, per germline (reference sequence). CDR3 sequence: CASSIGEVFYEQYF. The CDR3 DNA is TGTGCCAGTAGTATCGGCGAGGTATTCTACGAGCAGTACTTC.

The chain uses TRBV20-1 and TRBJ2-1, with D possibly matching TRBD2 (5 bases). The V gene lost 3 bases and the J gene lost 9 bases, with 9 bases spanning the gap. Germline CDR1 and CDR2: DFQATT and SNEGSKA (reference sequence). The CDR3 loop spans 11 amino acids. The CDR3 coding sequence is TGCAGTGCTAGGTTCCGGGGTGAGCAGTTCTTC. Protein product: CSARFRGEQFF.

The rearrangement joins TRBV5-1 to TRBJ2-1, with D unclear. From germline, CDR1 is SGHRS and CDR2 YFSETQ. V gave up 0 bases and J gave up 4 bases, with 8 bases separating them. This CDR3 region has 14 residues. The CDR3 coding sequence is TGCGCCAGCAGCTTGGAGGTCAGGTACAATGAGCAGTTCTTC. It specifies CASSLEVRYNEQFF.

There are many counts of this clone. The rearrangement uses TRBV23-1 and TRBJ2-7; TRBD2 aligns across 9 bases. TRBV23-1 is an open reading frame, and its role is uncertain. J gave up 2 bases and V 4 bases, and 12 bases lay outside the gene matches. The CDR3 has 17 amino acids. The DNA for the CDR3 is TGCGCCAGCAGTCCCCGACGCGGGGGGGAGGTAACCTACGAGCAGTACTTC. It specifies CASSPRRGGEVTYEQYF.

Written as DNA, the CDR3 is TGTGCCAGCCTCCCCGGGGGGGTGATGAACACTGAAGCTTTCTTT. Translation gives CASLPGGVMNTEAFF. This chain uses TRBV27 with TRBJ1-1; weak D call: TRBD1 (5 bases). The CDR3 runs to 15 residues. Trimming removed 8 bases at V and 0 bases at J, with 16 bases between. Germline lookup yields CDR1 MNHEY and CDR2 SMNVEV (reference sequence).

This chain links TRBV7-6 with TRBJ1-2, with D unclear. Trimming took off 1 base at V and 1 base at J, with 7 bases between the two ends. Germline CDR1 is SGHVS and CDR2 is FNYEAQ. The CDR3 consists of 14 residues. This chain's CDR3 is CASSLGTLNYGYTF. As DNA, the CDR3 is TGTGCCAGCAGCTTAGGGACTCTTAACTATGGCTACACCTTC.

The chain links TRBV27 to TRBJ2-1, with 8 bases fitting TRBD1. The germline V gene encodes CDR1 MNHEY and CDR2 SMNVEV (reference sequence). The CDR3 spans 14 residues. The V and J ends lost 6 bases and 7 bases, in that order; junction bases with no gene match: 8. CDR3 residues: CASSVRTGINEQFF. CDR3 nucleotides: TGTGCCAGCAGCGTACGGACAGGGATTAATGAGCAGTTCTTC.

The V call is TRBV19, the J call TRBJ1-1; unclear D gene. This CDR3 is built from 14 residues. V dropped 5 bases and J dropped 5 bases, with 15 bases sitting between them. Germline CDR1 and CDR2: LNHDA and SQIVND (reference sequence). The CDR3 spells CASSGPTGNTEAFF. The DNA of the CDR3 is TGTGCCAGTAGTGGGCCCACGGGGAATACTGAAGCTTTCTTT.

The genes are TRBV5-1 and TRBJ1-4; TRBD1 is a possible D gene (5 bases). There are 16 residues in the CDR3. CDR1 is SGHRS and CDR2 is YFSETQ in the germline V gene. V was shortened by 2 bases and J by 7 bases, with 18 bases between the two germline ends. CDR3 protein: CASSFIPGRVVEKLFF. The CDR3 region has the DNA TGCGCCAGCAGCTTCATCCCTGGCAGGGTTGTTGAAAAACTGTTTTTT.

This sequence joins TRBV7-3 and TRBJ2-1, with TRBD1 as a possible D gene (5 bases). Germline V gives CDR1 SGHTA, CDR2 FQGTGA. Trimming cost V 3 bases and J 4 bases, with 10 bases left between them. This CDR3 is built from 14 residues. This chain's CDR3 is CASSFQGTYNEQFF. CDR3 in DNA: TGTGCCAGCAGCTTTCAGGGCACTTACAATGAGCAGTTCTTC. Full variable domain (remainder filled in from reference TRBV7-3 and TRBJ2-1): GAGVSQTPSNKVTEKGKYVELRCDPISGHTALYWYRQSLGQGPEFLIYFQGTGAADDSGLPNDRFFAVRPEGSVSTLKIQRTERGDSAVYLCASSFQGTYNEQFFGPGTRLTVL.

This chain connects TRBV19 to TRBJ1-2, with D perhaps matching TRBD1 (5 bases). Trimming removed 1 base at V and 0 bases at J, with 12 bases between. Per germline, CDR1 LNHDA and CDR2 SQIVND (reference sequence). The CDR3 extends over 16 amino acids. The CDR3 spells CASSIGWGLANYGYTF. CDR3 nucleotide sequence: TGTGCCAGTAGTATAGGATGGGGCCTTGCTAACTATGGCTACACCTTC.